Shown below are 29 T cell receptor beta chains from a single sample sequenced in a study of T cells in Graves' hyperthyroidism and ophthalmopathy. TCR beta CDR3 sequences were amplified from RNA transcripts. HTBI primers were the set used in a first-round RT-PCR of the TCR CDR3. TCRdb recomputed calls from the multiplex PCR reads with MiXCR, one row per CDR3 protein. The table has hundreds of thousands of distinct CDR3 sequences, approximately 15% seen once; the top ten hold about 26%. The sequenced sample consisted of blood. These receptors were taken from a woman in her twenties or thirties with Graves' hyperthyroidism.

In this sample, this clonotype turned up many times. The genes are TRBV20-1 and TRBJ2-7; 10 nucleotides align to TRBD2. The CDR3 length is 14 residues. Germline V CDR1 and CDR2: DFQATT, SNEGSKA (reference sequence). The trim removed 3 bases at V and 3 bases at J, leaving 5 bases unmatched. This CDR3 reads CSASRSGRIYEQYF. In nucleotides, the CDR3 is TGCAGTGCTAGTCGTAGCGGGAGGATCTACGAGCAGTACTTC.

In its sample, this clonotype was seen a few times. The genes are TRBV28 and TRBJ2-1, with 9 positions matching TRBD2. The CDR3 has 14 residues. V shed 6 bases and J 7 bases; nucleotides not matched to a gene: 7. Germline V lookup: CDR1 MDHEN, CDR2 SYDVKM. The CDR3 sequence is CASRNSGSRNEQFF. The CDR3 DNA reads as TGTGCCAGCAGGAATAGCGGGAGCCGGAATGAGCAGTTCTTC.

This clonotype was detected ten times or more. The rearrangement joins TRBV18 to TRBJ2-3; 11 bases are a match to TRBD1. CDR1 is KGHSH, CDR2 LQKENI, per germline. V lost 3 bases, J lost 5 bases, and 7 bases stayed unmatched. The CDR3 covers 16 residues. The CDR3 sequence: CASSPWTGGALDTQYF. In DNA form, the CDR3 reads TGTGCCAGCTCACCTTGGACAGGGGGCGCTTTAGATACGCAGTATTTT.

CDR3 residues: CASRRGIEGNYNEQFF. The CDR3 DNA sequence: TGTGCCAGCCGCCGGGGAATTGAGGGGAACTACAATGAGCAGTTCTTC. This rearrangement joins TRBV9 to TRBJ2-1; TRBD1 or TRBD2 may be the D gene (5 bases each). The V end lost 7 bases, the J end lost 3 bases, and 20 bases lay between the germline ends. Germline V gene sequence: CDR1 SGDLS, CDR2 YYNGEE. The CDR3 has 16 amino acids.

The genes are TRBV19 and TRBJ2-7, with 11 bases fitting TRBD2. The ends lost 0 bases at V and 2 bases at J; junction bases unmatched: 3. In germline, CDR1 is LNHDA, CDR2 SQIVND (reference sequence). This CDR3 contains 16 residues. The CDR3 DNA sequence: TGTGCCAGTAGTATAGAGGGACTAGCGGACACCTACGAGCAGTACTTC. It yields the protein CASSIEGLADTYEQYF.

This clonotype showed up many times. The chain's CDR3 is CATSRVPGTRLKNIQYF. The CDR3, as DNA: TGTGCCACCAGCAGAGTCCCCGGGACTAGGCTCAAAAACATTCAGTACTTC. The V gene is TRBV15, the J gene TRBJ2-4, with 8 bases aligning to TRBD2. J gave up 3 bases and V 1 base, and 8 bases lay outside the gene matches. Germline V lookup: CDR1 LNHNV, CDR2 YYDKDF (reference sequence). The CDR3 consists of 17 residues.

The chain employs TRBV5-1 and TRBJ2-1; possibly TRBD2 for D (6 bases). This CDR3 has 13 amino acids. Trimming left V 0 bases short and J 11 bases short, with 12 bases between. Per germline, CDR1 SGHRS and CDR2 YFSETQ. Written as DNA, the CDR3 is TGCGCCAGCAGCTTGGAGCCTAGCGCAAAGCAGTTCTTC. This translates into CASSLEPSAKQFF.

This clonotype was recorded at least ten times. The CDR3 region has the DNA TGTGCCAGCAGTTATAAGATTGCGGGAGGGCCTTTTACAGATACGCAGTATTTT. Translated: CASSYKIAGGPFTDTQYF. The chain combines TRBV6-2 or TRBV6-3 with TRBJ2-3; TRBD2 matches 9 bases. V gave up 3 bases and J gave up 3 bases; unmatched junction bases: 13. There are 18 residues in the CDR3. In germline, CDR1 is MNHEY, CDR2 SVGEGT.

The V gene is TRBV7-6, the J gene TRBJ2-5, with D maybe TRBD2 (6 bases). The germline V gene encodes CDR1 SGHVS and CDR2 FNYEAQ. This CDR3 region has 15 residues. Trimming took off 1 base at V and 7 bases at J, with 16 bases between the two ends. CDR3 in amino acids: CASSLDPTSGGTQYF. In nucleotides, the CDR3 is TGTGCCAGCAGCTTAGACCCGACTAGTGGCGGGACCCAGTACTTC. The full variable domain, with the rest looked up from reference TRBV7-6 and TRBJ2-5, is GAGVSQSPRYKVTKRGQDVALRCDPISGHVSLYWYRQALGQGPEFLTYFNYEAQQDKSGLPNDRFSAERPEGSISTLTIQRTEQRDSAMYRCASSLDPTSGGTQYFGPGTRLLVL.

There are many counts of this clonotype. V gene TRBV28 combines with J gene TRBJ2-1; TRBD2 agrees at 9 bases. CDR3 size: 15 residues. The germline gives CDR1 MDHEN, CDR2 SYDVKM. V was pared by 5 bases and J by 8 bases, with 10 bases of the junction left unmatched. The CDR3 DNA sequence: TGTGCCAGCAGTCACTGGCGGGAGGGCCAGGATGAGCAGTTCTTC. This encodes CASSHWREGQDEQFF.

This clonotype was picked up many times. The V gene is TRBV12-3 or TRBV12-4, the J gene TRBJ1-1; TRBD1 aligns across 8 bases. This CDR3 has 14 residues. V was pared by 6 bases and J by 4 bases, with 7 bases of the junction left unmatched. The CDR3 DNA follows: TGTGCCAGCAGCCCTGGACAGGGCTTCACTGAAGCTTTCTTT. It is translated as CASSPGQGFTEAFF.

This clonotype was seen just once. This may come from a read error, since a much larger clone is one base off. No conserved phenylalanine or tryptophan ends this CDR3, so it is likely a read error. This chain uses TRBV2 with TRBJ1-2; tentatively, D is TRBD1 (5 bases). Trimming left V 6 bases short and J 3 bases short, with 20 bases between. CDR1 SNHLY and CDR2 FYNNEI come from the germline V gene. The CDR3 has 16 residues. CDR3 residues: CASSEGQGARYYGYTV. CDR3 coding DNA: TGTGCCAGCAGCGAGGGGCAGGGCGCCCGATACTATGGCTACACCGTC.

This clonotype was counted between two and nine times. This chain connects TRBV3-1 to TRBJ2-7, with D unresolved. There are 13 residues in the CDR3. Germline V gives CDR1 LGHDT, CDR2 YNNKEL (reference sequence). The V and J ends lost 4 bases and 4 bases respectively, with 11 bases between them. CDR3 amino acids: CASSPVPVYEQYF. In DNA form, the CDR3 reads TGTGCCAGCAGCCCTGTTCCGGTATACGAGCAGTACTTC.

The chain links TRBV28 to TRBJ2-3; D gene ambiguous. The CDR3 sequence is 15 residues long. CDR1 is MDHEN and CDR2 is SYDVKM in the germline V gene. Deletions cut 7 bases from V and 0 bases from J, with 14 bases between. CDR3 sequence reads: CASTLTQSSTDTQYF. In DNA form, the CDR3 reads TGTGCCAGCACCCTGACACAGTCTAGCACAGATACGCAGTATTTT.

The sample holds a few counts of this clonotype. This chain joins TRBV27 and TRBJ2-7; 7 bases are shared with TRBD1. The CDR3 totals 13 residues. Germline loops: CDR1 MNHEY, CDR2 SMNVEV (reference sequence). V trimming: 10 bases; J trimming: 6 bases; junction bases outside the gene matches: 12. The CDR3 loop reads CATIRTGKVEQYF. DNA for the CDR3: TGTGCCACCATACGGACAGGCAAGGTCGAGCAGTACTTC.

This clonotype has at least ten counts. The chain uses TRBV20-1 and TRBJ1-2; no firm D call. V lost 5 bases, J lost 6 bases, and 22 bases lay in between. The CDR3 spans 15 residues. Germline lookup yields CDR1 DFQATT and CDR2 SNEGSKA (reference sequence). CDR3 coding DNA: TGCAGTGCTCTCTCCCCTGGGCAGGAGATGCATGGCTACACCTTC. Protein: CSALSPGQEMHGYTF.

This clonotype was picked up many times. The V gene is TRBV2, the J gene TRBJ1-3; possibly TRBD1 for D (5 bases). CDR3 length: 14 amino acids. Per germline, CDR1 SNHLY and CDR2 FYNNEI. V shed 1 base and J shed 9 bases, with 13 bases lying between them. DNA for the CDR3: TGTGCCAGCAGTGAAGGCAGTGGGGGAGGCACCATATATTTT. As protein: CASSEGSGGGTIYF.

There are a few counts of this clonotype. The genes are TRBV10-1 and TRBJ2-1; 8 bases are shared with TRBD2. V was pared by 3 bases and J by 3 bases, with 4 bases of the junction left unmatched. Germline-derived CDR1 and CDR2 are WNHNN and SYGVQD (reference sequence). This CDR3 region has 15 residues. The CDR3: CASSDSGTHYNEQFF. CDR3 nucleotide sequence: TGCGCCAGCAGTGATAGCGGGACCCACTACAATGAGCAGTTCTTC.

This clonotype was seen at least ten times. This chain uses TRBV19 with TRBJ1-1; D gene unclear. This CDR3 region has 12 residues. Trimming removed 5 bases from V and 6 bases from J, with 10 bases in between. Germline V CDR1 and CDR2: LNHDA, SQIVND (reference sequence). The CDR3 DNA is TGTGCCAGTAGTGTTGGCAGACCTGAAGCTTTCTTT. Translating gives CASSVGRPEAFF.

This clonotype was picked up a small number of times. The rearrangement joins TRBV20-1 to TRBJ1-4; no firm D call. Per germline, CDR1 DFQATT and CDR2 SNEGSKA (reference sequence). The CDR3 has 16 amino acids. Trimming removed 3 bases at V and 0 bases at J, with 14 bases between. The DNA for the CDR3 is TGCAGTGCTAGGGCCTTCACAGATGCAACTAATGAAAAACTGTTTTTT. It translates to CSARAFTDATNEKLFF.

This clonotype was seen at least ten times. This rearrangement joins TRBV30 to TRBJ2-6; D gene unclear. This CDR3 is built from 13 residues. V was shortened by 4 bases and J by 1 base, with 5 bases between the two germline ends. Per the germline V gene, CDR1 is GTSNPN and CDR2 is SVGIG (reference sequence). CDR3 DNA: TGTGCCTGGATCGGTTCTGGGGCCAACGTCCTGACTTTC. Amino acids: CAWIGSGANVLTF.

This clonotype has ten or more counts. J is TRBJ1-4 and V is TRBV28; D not certain. The CDR3 contains 14 residues. Germline V lookup: CDR1 MDHEN, CDR2 SYDVKM. V lost 6 bases to trimming and J lost 0 bases, with 8 bases between them. CDR3 sequence: CASSSQTTNEKLFF. The CDR3 DNA is TGTGCCAGCAGCTCACAGACAACTAATGAAAAACTGTTTTTT. Complete variable domain (other parts from reference TRBV28 and TRBJ1-4): DVKVTQSSRYLVKRTGEKVFLECVQDMDHENMFWYRQDPGLGLRLIYFSYDVKMKEKGDIPEGYSVSREKKERFSLILESASTNQTSMYLCASSSQTTNEKLFFGSGTQLSVL.

The rearrangement links TRBV29-1 to TRBJ2-1; 7 bases match TRBD1. Germline CDR1 reads SQVTM; CDR2 reads ANQGSEA. The CDR3 covers 12 residues. V was pared by 6 bases and J by 9 bases, with 8 bases of the junction left unmatched. The CDR3: CSVTGETAEQFF. The CDR3 bases are TGCAGCGTAACAGGGGAGACGGCTGAGCAGTTCTTC.

This clonotype came up a few times. The CDR3 loop is CASSLADPLGEQYF. DNA of the CDR3: TGCGCCAGCAGCTTGGCCGACCCCCTTGGTGAGCAGTACTTC. The chain has TRBV5-1 and TRBJ2-7; D not certain. Trimming shortened V by 0 bases and J by 7 bases, and 14 bases separated the two germline ends. CDR3 length: 14 residues. CDR1 is SGHRS and CDR2 is YFSETQ in the germline V gene. Combining the CDR3 with reference TRBV5-1 and TRBJ2-7 gives the whole variable domain KAGVTQTPRYLIKTRGQQVTLSCSPISGHRSVSWYQQTPGQGLQFLFEYFSETQRNKGNFPGRFSGRQFSNSRSEMNVSTLELGDSALYLCASSLADPLGEQYFGPGTRLTVT.

V and J are TRBV5-5 and TRBJ2-6; 7 bases agree with TRBD1. CDR1 is SGHKS and CDR2 is YYEKEE in the germline V gene (reference sequence). The CDR3 has 17 amino acids. The ends lost 0 bases at V and 0 bases at J; junction bases unmatched: 3. CDR3 coding DNA: TGTGCCAGCAGCTTGGGGGACAGCCTCTCTGGGGCCAACGTCCTGACTTTC. Translation: CASSLGDSLSGANVLTF. Based on the CDR3 plus reference TRBV5-5 and TRBJ2-6, the full variable domain is DAGVTQSPTHLIKTRGQQVTLRCSPISGHKSVSWYQQVLGQGPQFIFQYYEKEERGRGNFPDRFSARQFPNYSSELNVNALLLGDSALYLCASSLGDSLSGANVLTFGAGSRLTVL.

V gene TRBV12-3 or TRBV12-4 combines with J gene TRBJ2-7; D unresolved. This CDR3 spans 12 amino acids. The V end was cut by 6 bases, the J end by 4 bases, with 10 bases between. As DNA, the CDR3 is TGTGCCAGCAGCCCTTTTGGGTACGAGCAGTACTTC. Its protein product is CASSPFGYEQYF.

V gene TRBV18 combines with J gene TRBJ1-1, with D possibly being TRBD1 (6 bases). The germline V and J ends were trimmed by 3 bases and 3 bases, with 11 bases remaining between them. CDR1 and CDR2 (germline): KGHSH, LQKENI. This CDR3 has 14 amino acids. The CDR3 loop is CASSPIPGDTEAFF. CDR3 in DNA: TGTGCCAGCTCACCTATCCCAGGGGACACTGAAGCTTTCTTT. Looking up the rest from reference TRBV18 and TRBJ1-1 gives the full variable domain: NAGVMQNPRHLVRRRGQEARLRCSPMKGHSHVYWYRQLPEEGLKFMVYLQKENIIDESGMPKERFSAEFPKEGPSILRIQQVVRGDSAAYFCASSPIPGDTEAFFGQGTRLTVV.

This clonotype has just a few counts. The chain has TRBV20-1 and TRBJ2-5; D perhaps matches TRBD1 (5 bases). CDR3 length equals 16 residues. Trimming removed 2 bases from V and 2 bases from J, with 18 bases in between. CDR1 is DFQATT and CDR2 is SNEGSKA in the germline V gene (reference sequence). The CDR3: CSARPVRTQLQETQYF. In nucleotides, the CDR3 is TGCAGTGCTAGACCTGTCCGGACACAACTGCAAGAGACCCAGTACTTC.

Ten or more counts support this clonotype. The rearrangement joins TRBV28 to TRBJ2-3; D might be TRBD2 (6 bases). Per germline, CDR1 MDHEN and CDR2 SYDVKM. This CDR3 is 14 amino acids long. Deletions cut 6 bases from V and 5 bases from J, with 15 bases between. CDR3: CASSGRALLDTQYF. The CDR3, as DNA: TGTGCCAGCAGCGGGAGAGCCCTGCTAGATACGCAGTATTTT.